The clone carrying this TCR beta chain was seen at least ten times. As yet, its antigen is unknown. The record originates from a study of glioma-infiltrating T cells. The study's findings and limits: Only very few CDR3 sequences appeared in both tissue and blood. Tissue-blood divergence was below expectation in non-neoplastic patients, above in gliomas.

Amplification of TCR alpha and beta CDR3 regions from RNA used iRepertoire nested multiplex PCR. For one-step reverse transcription and amplification, roughly 85-450 ng of tissue mRNA or PBMC total RNA was used. MiXCR, applied by TCRdb to the multiplex PCR reads, yields one record per CDR3 protein. The table lists roughly 200,000 distinct CDR3 sequences, 32% of them singletons. Unmatched junction bases numbered 3, after V lost 0 bases and J lost 8 bases. The CDR3 has 15 amino acids. Germline V gene data show CDR1 as LNHNV and CDR2 as YYDKDF (reference sequence). The sample consisted of glioma tissue, nonneoplastic brain tissue, or PBMCs (not recorded which). V gene TRBV15 combines with J gene TRBJ1-4, with 10 bases aligning to TRBD1. The TCR sequence derives from a human donor with low-grade glioma or glioblastoma, undergoing nonglioma brain surgery, or in good health (not recorded which). CDR3 loop: CATSRDPGQGEKLFF. In DNA form, the CDR3 reads TGTGCCACCAGCAGAGATCCGGGACAGGGGGAAAAACTGTTTTTT.